This T cell receptor beta chain was captured in a study of CD8+CD57+ T cells in acquired aplastic anemia. About the study: Each DNA sample taken from sorted CD4+ and CD8+ cells came to about 3 ug on average. Study-level findings and limits: Significance was not reached for CD8+ Simpson's diversity between patients and controls. It was found that twenty-nine CD8+ CDR3 sequences were shared between patients and controls.

In patients chosen for sequencing, flow cytometry had shown CD8+CD57+ cell expansion. Patient blood was sampled before any therapy had been received. As concerns this clonotype: Its antigen is unknown. Germline and junction disagree at one end, which may indicate a read error.

The use of genomic DNA as template underpinned the TCR beta VDJ and CDR3 profiling. MiXCR, applied by TCRdb to the reads, yields one record per CDR3 protein. Counted here are a few hundred thousand distinct CDR3 sequences, 82% occurring once; the ten biggest clones make up 35% to 50%. Germline lookup yields CDR1 SGHTA and CDR2 FQGTGA. The CDR3 loop spans 14 amino acids. The clonotype comes from a human donor with aplastic anemia. The material sequenced was sorted CD4+, CD8+, or CD8+CD57+ T cells (not recorded which) from PBMCs. This chain joins TRBV7-3 and TRBJ2-3, with a possible D match to TRBD2 (5 bases). Here the CDR3 reads CASSLEFTGNTQDF. Written as DNA, the CDR3 is TGTGCCAGCAGCTTGGAATTTACGGGGAACACGCAAGATTTT.